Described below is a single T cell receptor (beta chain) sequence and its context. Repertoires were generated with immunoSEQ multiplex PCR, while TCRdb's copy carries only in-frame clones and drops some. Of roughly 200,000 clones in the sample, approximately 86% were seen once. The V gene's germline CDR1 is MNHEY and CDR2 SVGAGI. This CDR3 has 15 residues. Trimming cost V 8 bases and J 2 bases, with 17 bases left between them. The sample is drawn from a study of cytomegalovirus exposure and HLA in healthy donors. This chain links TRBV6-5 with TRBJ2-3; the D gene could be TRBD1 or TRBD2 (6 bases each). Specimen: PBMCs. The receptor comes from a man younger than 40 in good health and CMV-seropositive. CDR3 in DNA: TGTGCCAGCCTTAGGGGGGACATGGACACAGATACGCAGTATTTT. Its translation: CASLRGDMDTDTQYF.